This T cell receptor (beta chain) was sequenced in a study of blood T cells in healthy people across ages. Study observations and caveats: More naive CD4+ cells and higher diversity marked long-lived donors relative to aged donors. Per million T cells, TCR beta diversity dropped about linearly as age rose.

This clonotype was seen more than once but under ten times. Its target is not known. Between the trimmed V and J ends, which lost 4 bases and 3 bases, there was a span of 13 bases. The CDR3 has 14 amino acids. Germline-derived CDR1 and CDR2 are LGHNA and YSLEER. Samples each had at least 5 micrograms of total RNA extracted. The authors ran a second PCR of about 6 to 11 cycles using a sample-barcoded 5' primer and a J-beta primer mix. A single record per CDR3 protein comes from TCRdb applying MiXCR to the 5' RACE reads. The sample contains 1.5 million to 1.9 million distinct CDR3 sequences, 40% to 45% of which appear only once.

The source is a woman between 18 and 29 years old in good health. The sequencing input was blood. J is TRBJ2-7 and V is TRBV4-3; maybe TRBD2 (6 bases). This CDR3 reads CASSPTTGVYEQYF. CDR3 nucleotide sequence: TGCGCCAGCAGCCCTACAACGGGGGTCTACGAGCAGTACTTC.